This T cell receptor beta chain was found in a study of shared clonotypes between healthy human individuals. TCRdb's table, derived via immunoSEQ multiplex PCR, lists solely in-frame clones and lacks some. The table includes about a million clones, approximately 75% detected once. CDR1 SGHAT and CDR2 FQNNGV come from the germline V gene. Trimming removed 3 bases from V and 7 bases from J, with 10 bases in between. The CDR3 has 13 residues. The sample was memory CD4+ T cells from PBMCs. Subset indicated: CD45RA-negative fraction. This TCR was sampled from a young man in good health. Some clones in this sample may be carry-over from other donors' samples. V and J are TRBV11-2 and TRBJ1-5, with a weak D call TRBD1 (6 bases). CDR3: CASSFNRDQPQHF. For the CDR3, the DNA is TGTGCCAGCAGCTTTAACAGGGACCAGCCCCAGCATTTT.